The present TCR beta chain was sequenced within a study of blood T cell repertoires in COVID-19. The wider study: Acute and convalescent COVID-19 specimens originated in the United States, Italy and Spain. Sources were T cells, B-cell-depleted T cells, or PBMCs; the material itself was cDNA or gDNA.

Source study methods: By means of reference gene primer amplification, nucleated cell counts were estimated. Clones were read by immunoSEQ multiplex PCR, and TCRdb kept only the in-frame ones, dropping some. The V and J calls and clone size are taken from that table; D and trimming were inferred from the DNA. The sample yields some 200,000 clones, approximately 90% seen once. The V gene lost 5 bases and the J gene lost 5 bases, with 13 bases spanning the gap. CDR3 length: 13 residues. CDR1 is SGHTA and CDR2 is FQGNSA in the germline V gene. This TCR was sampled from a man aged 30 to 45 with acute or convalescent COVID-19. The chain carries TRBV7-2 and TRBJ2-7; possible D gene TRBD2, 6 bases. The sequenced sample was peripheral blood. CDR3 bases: TGTGCCAGCAGCCGCCGGGACTCAAACGAGCAGTACTTC. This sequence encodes CASSRRDSNEQYF. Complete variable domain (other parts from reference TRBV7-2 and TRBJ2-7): GAGVSQSPSNKVTEKGKDVELRCDPISGHTALYWYRQSLGQGLEFLIYFQGNSAPDKSGLPSDRFSAERTGGSVSTLTIQRTQQEDSAVYLCASSRRDSNEQYFGPGTRLTVT.